This T cell receptor (beta chain) was documented in a study of blood T cell repertoires in COVID-19. Study-wide context: Sites across the United States, Italy and Spain contributed samples from acute and convalescent COVID-19.

Authors' methods: Reference gene primer amplification gave nucleated cell count estimates. TCRdb keeps only in-frame clones here, not all; method: immunoSEQ multiplex PCR. V, J and clone size were drawn from that table, and D and trimming were deduced from the DNA. Of about 120,000 clones listed, over 75% are singletons. Trimming cost V 6 bases and J 4 bases; bases outside gene matches: 12. This CDR3 region has 17 residues. Germline V gene sequence: CDR1 LGHDT, CDR2 YNNKEL (reference sequence). The sequence was obtained from a woman of 80 years or more with acute or convalescent COVID-19. Sequenced sample: peripheral blood. V and J are TRBV3-1 (or the pseudogene TRBV3-2) and TRBJ1-1; 12 nucleotides match TRBD1. The CDR3 region is CASRPGTGGWMSTEAFF. DNA for the CDR3: TGTGCCAGCAGACCCGGGACAGGGGGCTGGATGAGCACTGAAGCTTTCTTT.